A selection of T cell receptor beta chains follows, all from one sample in a study of CD8 T cells in Susac syndrome. TCRdb analysed the immunoSEQ multiplex PCR reads with MiXCR anew, one entry per CDR3 protein. This sample has approximately 180,000 distinct CDR3 sequences, with around 94% found just once. Sequencing was performed on CD4+ T cells from PBMCs. Source of these receptors: a human donor with Susac syndrome. Each CDR3 is given with its conserved first and last residue. The order of the fields is V gene, J gene, D gene, clone size, CDR3 DNA, CDR3 protein. D genes are given only for firm matches. Clone size, where shown, is once, few, many, or a class for clones that have expanded.

>TRBV14|TRBJ2-5|.|.
TGTGCCATCAGCCAAGATCCCGCAGGGCAAGAGACCCAGTACTTC
CAISQDPAGQETQYF
>TRBV6-6|TRBJ1-2|.|.
TGTGCCAGCAGTTCTCGGACAGTACATGGCTACACCTTC
CASSSRTVHGYTF
>TRBV27|TRBJ2-7|.|few
TGTGCCAGCAGTTTAAGAGGGAGGACCTACGAGCAGTACTTC
CASSLRGRTYEQYF
>TRBV20-1|TRBJ2-1|TRBD2|.
TGCAGTGCCAATCCTCCCCCGACTAGCGTGTACAATGAGCAGTTCTTC
CSANPPPTSVYNEQFF
>TRBV29-1|TRBJ2-1|TRBD2|once
TGCAGCGTTGACCTAGCGGACTACAATGAGCAGTTCTTC
CSVDLADYNEQFF
>TRBV20-1|TRBJ1-1|TRBD1|.
TGCAGTGCTAGAGACAACCTTCGACAGGGGAAAGCCACTGAAGCTTTCTTT
CSARDNLRQGKATEAFF
>TRBV20-1|TRBJ2-7|TRBD1|.
TGCAGTGCTCCCCGTTCCGGGACAGGGGTCTACGAGCAGTACTTC
CSAPRSGTGVYEQYF
>TRBV6-5|TRBJ2-7|.|.
TGTGCCAGCAGTTACCGGGACAAATCCTACGAGCAGTACTTC
CASSYRDKSYEQYF
>TRBV2|TRBJ2-2|.|.
TGTGCCAGCCAGAGAGCCGGGGAGCTGTTTTTT
CASQRAGELFF
>TRBV9|TRBJ2-1|TRBD2|.
TGTGCCAGTCGGAGCGGGAGTCTTGGTGAGCAGTTCTTC
CASRSGSLGEQFF
>TRBV19|TRBJ2-7|.|.
TGTGCCAGTAGTAACAGCGGACATAAAGCCTACGAGCAGTACTTC
CASSNSGHKAYEQYF
>TRBV5-1|TRBJ1-4|.|.
TGCGCCAGCAGCCTGGGGGAGCCTAATGAAAAACTGTTTTTT
CASSLGEPNEKLFF
>TRBV27|TRBJ2-7|TRBD1|.
TGTGCCAGCAGTCCCGACAGGGGGCTGGCTACGCGGCAGTACTTC
CASSPDRGLATRQYF
>TRBV19|TRBJ1-5|.|.
TGTGCCAGTAGCTGGGGGGACTACCAGCCCCAGCATTTT
CASSWGDYQPQHF
>TRBV10-3|TRBJ2-3|.|.
TGTGCCATCAGTTACCGGGACCCTCCCACAGATACGCAGTATTTT
CAISYRDPPTDTQYF
>TRBV28|TRBJ1-5|.|.
TGTGCCAGCACCCTACGGTTACAGCCCCAGCATTTT
CASTLRLQPQHF
>TRBV7-8|TRBJ2-6|.|.
TGTGCCAGCAGCTTAGATGCAGGCCCTGGGGCCAACGTCCTGACTTTC
CASSLDAGPGANVLTF
>TRBV9|TRBJ1-2|TRBD1|.
TGTGCCAGCCAGGGGGACGACAGAGGCTATGGCTACACCTTC
CASQGDDRGYGYTF
>TRBV20-1|TRBJ2-1|TRBD2|.
TGCAGTGCTAGGAGCGGGGCATACAATGAGCAGTTCTTC
CSARSGAYNEQFF
>TRBV20-1|TRBJ2-3|.|.
TGCAGTGCTAACCACGCAGATACGCAGTATTTT
CSANHADTQYF
>TRBV2|TRBJ2-1|.|.
TGTGCCAGCAGTGAACAGGGGCTAACAGGTACTGGCAATGAGCAGTTCTTC
CASSEQGLTGTGNEQFF
>TRBV20-1|TRBJ2-3|TRBD2|once
TGCAGTGCTAGAGGTAGCGGGAGGGCCGGATATACGCAGTATTTT
CSARGSGRAGYTQYF
>TRBV4-2|TRBJ1-2|.|.
TGTGCCAGCAGCCAAGAAACTTACGGCTACACCTTC
CASSQETYGYTF
>TRBV6-1|TRBJ1-5|.|few
TGTGCCAGCAGTACAGAATCCAGGGGCGGGAATCAGCCCCAGCATTTT
CASSTESRGGNQPQHF